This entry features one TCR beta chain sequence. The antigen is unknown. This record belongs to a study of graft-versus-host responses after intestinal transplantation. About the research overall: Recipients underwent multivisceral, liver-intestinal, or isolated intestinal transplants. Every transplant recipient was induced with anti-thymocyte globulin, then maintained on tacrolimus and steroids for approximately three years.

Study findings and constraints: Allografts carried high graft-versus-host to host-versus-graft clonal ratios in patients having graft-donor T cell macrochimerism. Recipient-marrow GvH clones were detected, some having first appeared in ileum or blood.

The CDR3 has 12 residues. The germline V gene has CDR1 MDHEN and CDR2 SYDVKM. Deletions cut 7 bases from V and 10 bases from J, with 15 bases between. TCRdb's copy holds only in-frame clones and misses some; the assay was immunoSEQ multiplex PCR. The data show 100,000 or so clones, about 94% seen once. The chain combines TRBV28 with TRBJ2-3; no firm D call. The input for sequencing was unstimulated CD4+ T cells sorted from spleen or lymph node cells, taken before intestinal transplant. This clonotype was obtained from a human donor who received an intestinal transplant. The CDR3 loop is CASTLSGFSQYF. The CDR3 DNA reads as TGTGCCAGCACTCTCTCCGGTTTCTCGCAGTATTTT. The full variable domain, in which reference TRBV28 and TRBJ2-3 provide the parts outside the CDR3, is DVKVTQSSRYLVKRTGEKVFLECVQDMDHENMFWYRQDPGLGLRLIYFSYDVKMKEKGDIPEGYSVSREKKERFSLILESASTNQTSMYLCASTLSGFSQYFGPGTRLTVL.